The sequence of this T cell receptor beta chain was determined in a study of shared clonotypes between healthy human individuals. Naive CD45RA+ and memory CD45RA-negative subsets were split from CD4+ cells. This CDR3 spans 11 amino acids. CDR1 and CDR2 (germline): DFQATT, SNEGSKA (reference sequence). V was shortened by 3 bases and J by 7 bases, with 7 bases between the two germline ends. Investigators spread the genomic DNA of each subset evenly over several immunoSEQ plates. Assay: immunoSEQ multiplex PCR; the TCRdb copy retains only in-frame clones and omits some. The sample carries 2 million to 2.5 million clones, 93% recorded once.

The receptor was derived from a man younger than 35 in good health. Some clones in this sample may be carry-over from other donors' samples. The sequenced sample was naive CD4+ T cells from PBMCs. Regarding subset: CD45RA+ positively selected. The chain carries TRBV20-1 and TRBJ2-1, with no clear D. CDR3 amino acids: CSASAPNEQFF. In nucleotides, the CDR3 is TGCAGTGCTAGTGCACCGAATGAGCAGTTCTTC.